The 14 T cell receptor beta chains below all came from one sample that was sequenced in a study of T cell responses to AZD1222 COVID-19 vaccine. Repertoires were generated with immunoSEQ multiplex PCR, while TCRdb's copy carries only in-frame clones and drops some. The repertoire has approximately 130,000 clones, 88% of them found once; the top ten carry about 6%. The sample was peripheral blood, taken 28 days after the second AZD1222 dose. The receptors come from an adult who received the AZD1222 COVID-19 vaccine.

This chain uses TRBV30 with TRBJ2-6; no clear D. V was shortened by 1 base and J by 1 base, with 5 bases between the two germline ends. The CDR3 runs to 14 residues. Germline loops: CDR1 GTSNPN, CDR2 SVGIG (reference sequence). CDR3 loop: CAWSDGSGANVLTF. CDR3 DNA: TGTGCCTGGAGTGACGGATCTGGGGCCAACGTCCTGACTTTC.

The chain recombines TRBV5-1 with TRBJ2-1, with D possibly TRBD2 on 5 matching bases. The CDR3 contains 13 residues. CDR1 and CDR2 from the germline V gene are SGHRS and YFSETQ. Trimming cost V 2 bases and J 9 bases, with 12 bases left between them. As DNA, the CDR3 is TGCGCCAGCAGCTTTATGGAGGCGGTTGAGCAGTTCTTC. Translated: CASSFMEAVEQFF.

The chain recombines TRBV27 with TRBJ2-5; TRBD2 matches 11 bases. Unmatched junction bases numbered 12, after V lost 10 bases and J lost 5 bases. Germline V gene sequence: CDR1 MNHEY, CDR2 SMNVEV (reference sequence). The CDR3 runs to 15 residues. This CDR3 is CATLPTSGSGETQYF. The CDR3 DNA reads as TGTGCCACCCTACCCACTAGCGGGAGTGGTGAGACCCAGTACTTC.

This clone came up once. The chain recombines TRBV5-1 with TRBJ1-1, with 8 bases that match TRBD1. Germline assignment: CDR1 SGHRS and CDR2 YFSETQ. The trim removed 3 bases at V and 4 bases at J, leaving 2 bases unmatched. The CDR3 is 13 residues long. The CDR3 DNA reads as TGCGCCAGCAGCTGGACAGGGATCACTGAAGCTTTCTTT. Translation: CASSWTGITEAFF. Variable domain in full (rest from reference TRBV5-1 and TRBJ1-1): KAGVTQTPRYLIKTRGQQVTLSCSPISGHRSVSWYQQTPGQGLQFLFEYFSETQRNKGNFPGRFSGRQFSNSRSEMNVSTLELGDSALYLCASSWTGITEAFFGQGTRLTVV.

The chain carries TRBV4-1 and TRBJ1-1; tentatively, D is TRBD1 (6 bases). V was cut by 0 bases and J by 1 base, with 21 bases left in between. CDR1 MGHRA and CDR2 YSYEKL come from the germline V gene. The CDR3 is 19 amino acids. The CDR3 nucleotides read TGCGCCAGCAGCCAAGATCTTTGGGAAACAGGGCAAGAGAACACTGAAGCTTTCTTT. This encodes CASSQDLWETGQENTEAFF.

The chain is built from TRBV6-6 and TRBJ1-1, with D perhaps matching TRBD1 (5 bases). Trimming left V 7 bases short and J 7 bases short, with 19 bases between. This CDR3 has 14 residues. From germline, CDR1 is MNHNY and CDR2 SVGAGI (reference sequence). In nucleotides, the CDR3 is TGTGCCAGCAAAAATCCAGGGTTGTCGAATGAAGCTTTCTTT. This translates into CASKNPGLSNEAFF.

This chain uses TRBV2 with TRBJ1-6; D is possibly TRBD1 (5 bases). This CDR3 has 14 residues. V was cut by 6 bases and J by 5 bases, with 11 bases left in between. In germline, CDR1 is SNHLY, CDR2 FYNNEI. The CDR3 DNA reads as TGTGCCAGCAGCCTACAGGCGAATAATTCACCCCTCCACTTT. Translation gives CASSLQANNSPLHF.

The J gene is TRBJ1-2, the V gene TRBV7-2; no clear D gene. V was trimmed by 5 bases and J by 3 bases, leaving 7 bases between them. The CDR3 spans 12 residues. Looked up from germline, CDR1 is SGHTA and CDR2 is FQGNSA. CDR3 nucleotide sequence: TGTGCCAGCAGCATGAGGGACTATGGCTACACCTTC. As protein: CASSMRDYGYTF. The entire variable domain, with the rest obtained from reference TRBV7-2 and TRBJ1-2, is as follows: GAGVSQSPSNKVTEKGKDVELRCDPISGHTALYWYRQSLGQGLEFLIYFQGNSAPDKSGLPSDRFSAERTGGSVSTLTIQRTQQEDSAVYLCASSMRDYGYTFGSGTRLTVV.

The chain recombines TRBV27 with TRBJ2-2; 7 bases match TRBD2. The CDR3 contains 16 residues. Germline-derived CDR1 and CDR2 are MNHEY and SMNVEV (reference sequence). V shed 5 bases, J shed 7 bases, and the junction held 13 bases outside the gene matches. The CDR3 sequence is CASSIAGGLPIGELFF. The CDR3 nucleotides are TGTGCCAGCAGTATAGCCGGGGGACTACCTATCGGGGAGCTGTTTTTT.

The V call is TRBV5-1, the J call TRBJ2-1; D is possibly TRBD2 (6 bases). V lost 4 bases and J lost 1, with 15 bases in between. Germline V gene lookup returns CDR1 SGHRS and CDR2 YFSETQ. The CDR3 sequence is 16 residues long. The CDR3 sequence: CASSTGDSNSYNEQFF. The CDR3 DNA follows: TGCGCCAGCAGCACCGGGGACTCAAATTCCTACAATGAGCAGTTCTTC.

The rearrangement links TRBV7-2 to TRBJ1-1; no firm D call. Trimming left V 7 bases short and J 7 bases short, with 13 bases between. The CDR3 has 12 amino acids. The germline V gene has CDR1 SGHTA and CDR2 FQGNSA. CDR3 in DNA: TGTGCCAGCACCGAGAGAGGGAGTGAAGCTTTCTTT. Translating it yields CASTERGSEAFF.

V is TRBV5-8 and J is TRBJ2-7; 7 bases fit TRBD1. The CDR3 spans 16 residues. J gave up 3 bases and V 6 bases, and 15 bases lay outside the gene matches. Germline V gene sequence: CDR1 SGHTS, CDR2 YDEGEE. CDR3 DNA sequence: TGTGCCAGCACCTCTTATGGGACAGCTTCCTACTACGAGCAGTACTTC. This translates into CASTSYGTASYYEQYF.

This chain connects TRBV13 to TRBJ1-3, with no clear D. V was cut by 5 bases and J by 1 base, with 9 bases left in between. Looked up from germline, CDR1 is PRHDT and CDR2 is FYEKMQ (reference sequence). This CDR3 contains 14 residues. The CDR3: CASSNRDSGNTIYF. CDR3 sequence (DNA): TGTGCCAGCAGCAACAGAGATTCTGGAAACACCATATATTTT.

The gene calls are TRBV9 and TRBJ2-3, with 8 positions matching TRBD1. Per the germline V gene, CDR1 is SGDLS and CDR2 is YYNGEE. The length of the CDR3 is 14 residues. The ends lost 0 bases at V and 6 bases at J; junction bases unmatched: 3. Written as DNA, the CDR3 is TGTGCCAGCAGCGTAGGGACAGGGCTGGATACGCAGTATTTT. Translated: CASSVGTGLDTQYF.